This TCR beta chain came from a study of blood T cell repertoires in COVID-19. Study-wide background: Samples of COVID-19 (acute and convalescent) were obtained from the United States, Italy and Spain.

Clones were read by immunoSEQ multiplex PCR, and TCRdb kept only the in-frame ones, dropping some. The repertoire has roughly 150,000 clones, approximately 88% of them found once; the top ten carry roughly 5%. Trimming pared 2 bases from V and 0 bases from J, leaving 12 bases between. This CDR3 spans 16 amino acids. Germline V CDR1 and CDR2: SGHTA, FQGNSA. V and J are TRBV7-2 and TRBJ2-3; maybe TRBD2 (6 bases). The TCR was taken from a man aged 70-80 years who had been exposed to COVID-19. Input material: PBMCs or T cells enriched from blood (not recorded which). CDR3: CASSLMPGGSTDTQYF. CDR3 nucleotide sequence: TGTGCCAGCAGCTTAATGCCCGGGGGAAGCACAGATACGCAGTATTTT. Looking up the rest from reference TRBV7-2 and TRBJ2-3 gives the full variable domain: GAGVSQSPSNKVTEKGKDVELRCDPISGHTALYWYRQSLGQGLEFLIYFQGNSAPDKSGLPSDRFSAERTGGSVSTLTIQRTQQEDSAVYLCASSLMPGGSTDTQYFGPGTRLTVL.